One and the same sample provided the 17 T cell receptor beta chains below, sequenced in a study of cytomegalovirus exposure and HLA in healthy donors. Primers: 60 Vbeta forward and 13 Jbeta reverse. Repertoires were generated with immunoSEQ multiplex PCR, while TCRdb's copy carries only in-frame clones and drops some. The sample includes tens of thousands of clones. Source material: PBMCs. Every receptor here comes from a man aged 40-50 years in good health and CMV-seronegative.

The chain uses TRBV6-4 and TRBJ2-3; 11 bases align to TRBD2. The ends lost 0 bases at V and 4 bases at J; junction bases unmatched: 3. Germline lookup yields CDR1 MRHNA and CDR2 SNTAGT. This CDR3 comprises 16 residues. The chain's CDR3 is CASSDSGTSGSDTQYF. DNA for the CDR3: TGTGCCAGCAGTGACTCGGGGACTAGCGGATCAGATACGCAGTATTTT.

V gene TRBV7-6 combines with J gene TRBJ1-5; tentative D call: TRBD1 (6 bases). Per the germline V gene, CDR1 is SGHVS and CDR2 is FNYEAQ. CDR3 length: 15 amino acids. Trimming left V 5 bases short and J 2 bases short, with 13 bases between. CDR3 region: CASSRDISGNQPQHF. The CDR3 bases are TGTGCCAGCAGCCGGGACATCTCTGGCAATCAGCCCCAGCATTTT.

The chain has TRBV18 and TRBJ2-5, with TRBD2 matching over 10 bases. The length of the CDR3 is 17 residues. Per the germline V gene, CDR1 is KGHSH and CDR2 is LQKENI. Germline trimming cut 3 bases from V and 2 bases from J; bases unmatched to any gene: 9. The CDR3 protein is CASSPFAGTSAQETQYF. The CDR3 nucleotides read TGTGCCAGCTCACCCTTCGCCGGGACTAGCGCTCAAGAGACCCAGTACTTC.

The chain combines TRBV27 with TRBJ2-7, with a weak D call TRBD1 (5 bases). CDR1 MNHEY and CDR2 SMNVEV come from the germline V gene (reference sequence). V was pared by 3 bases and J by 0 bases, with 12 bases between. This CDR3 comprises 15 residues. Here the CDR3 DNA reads TGTGCCAGCAGTTTTAGTACAGGCGTCTCCTACGAGCAGTACTTC. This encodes CASSFSTGVSYEQYF.

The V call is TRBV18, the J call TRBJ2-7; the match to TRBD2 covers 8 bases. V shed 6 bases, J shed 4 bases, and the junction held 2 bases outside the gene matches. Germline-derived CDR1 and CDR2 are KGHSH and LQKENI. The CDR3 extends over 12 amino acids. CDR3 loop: CASSGGGYEQYF. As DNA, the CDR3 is TGTGCCAGCTCCGGGGGGGGGTACGAGCAGTACTTC.

The CDR3 region has the DNA TGCAGCGTCCGTGGGACAAACCAAGAGACCCAGTACTTC. As protein: CSVRGTNQETQYF. V and J are TRBV29-1 and TRBJ2-5; D may be TRBD1 (6 bases). Per germline, CDR1 SQVTM and CDR2 ANQGSEA. This CDR3 contains 13 residues. The germline V and J ends were trimmed by 6 bases and 0 bases, with 11 bases remaining between them.

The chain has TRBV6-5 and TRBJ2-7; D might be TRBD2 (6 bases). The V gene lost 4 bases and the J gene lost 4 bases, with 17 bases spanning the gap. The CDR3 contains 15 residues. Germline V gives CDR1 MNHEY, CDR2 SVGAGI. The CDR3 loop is CASSSSASAKYEQYF. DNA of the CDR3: TGTGCCAGCAGTTCCTCTGCTAGCGCGAAGTACGAGCAGTACTTC.

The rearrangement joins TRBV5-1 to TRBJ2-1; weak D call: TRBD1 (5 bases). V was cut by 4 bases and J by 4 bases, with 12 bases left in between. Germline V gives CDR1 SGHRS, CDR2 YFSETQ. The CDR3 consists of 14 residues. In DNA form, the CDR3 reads TGCGCCAGCAGCCCTGCAGCAGGGTACAATGAGCAGTTCTTC. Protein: CASSPAAGYNEQFF.

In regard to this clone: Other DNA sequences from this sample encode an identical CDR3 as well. The CDR3 spells CAWGRGRETQYF. As DNA, the CDR3 is TGTGCCTGGGGAAGGGGAAGAGAGACCCAGTACTTC. The genes are TRBV30 and TRBJ2-5; D may be TRBD1 (5 bases). Germline assignment: CDR1 GTSNPN and CDR2 SVGIG (reference sequence). There are 12 residues in the CDR3. Trimming pared 5 bases from V and 4 bases from J, leaving 11 bases between. Supplemented by reference TRBV30 and TRBJ2-5, the full variable domain reads SQTIHQWPATLVQPVGSPLSLECTVEGTSNPNLYWYRQAAGRGLQLLFYSVGIGQISSEVPQNLSASRPQDRQFILSSKKLLLSDSGFYLCAWGRGRETQYFGPGTRLLVL.

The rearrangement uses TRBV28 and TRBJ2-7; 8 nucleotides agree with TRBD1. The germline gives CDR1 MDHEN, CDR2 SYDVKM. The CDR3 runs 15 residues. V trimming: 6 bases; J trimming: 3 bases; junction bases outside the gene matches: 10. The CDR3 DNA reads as TGTGCCAGCAGGATAGGGACAGGCGGCGACTACGAGCAGTACTTC. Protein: CASRIGTGGDYEQYF. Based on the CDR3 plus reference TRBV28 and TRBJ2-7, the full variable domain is DVKVTQSSRYLVKRTGEKVFLECVQDMDHENMFWYRQDPGLGLRLIYFSYDVKMKEKGDIPEGYSVSREKKERFSLILESASTNQTSMYLCASRIGTGGDYEQYFGPGTRLTVT.

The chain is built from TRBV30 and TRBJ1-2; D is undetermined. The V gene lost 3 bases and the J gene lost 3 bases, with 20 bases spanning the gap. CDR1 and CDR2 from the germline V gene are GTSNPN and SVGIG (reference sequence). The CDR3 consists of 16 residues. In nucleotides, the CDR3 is TGTGCCTGGAGGATTGGCGGGATTAGGCCACACTATGGCTACACCTTC. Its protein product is CAWRIGGIRPHYGYTF.

In DNA form, the CDR3 reads TGTGCCAGCAGTCAAACGGACGAGCAGTACTTC. It is translated as CASSQTDEQYF. The chain carries TRBV6-6 and TRBJ2-7; no firm D call. Germline assignment: CDR1 MNHNY and CDR2 SVGAGI (reference sequence). CDR3 length: 11 residues. V gave up 5 bases and J gave up 5 bases, with 7 bases separating them.

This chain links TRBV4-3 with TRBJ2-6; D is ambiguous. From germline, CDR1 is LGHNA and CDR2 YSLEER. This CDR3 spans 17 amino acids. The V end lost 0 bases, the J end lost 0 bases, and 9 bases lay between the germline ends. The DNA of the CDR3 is TGCGCCAGCAGCCAAGATGAGTCTGCCTCTGGGGCCAACGTCCTGACTTTC. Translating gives CASSQDESASGANVLTF.

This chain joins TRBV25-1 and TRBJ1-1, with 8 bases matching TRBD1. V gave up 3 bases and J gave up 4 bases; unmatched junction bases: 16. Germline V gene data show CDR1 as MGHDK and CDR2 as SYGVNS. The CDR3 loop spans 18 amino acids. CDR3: CASSDALGQGIIRTEAFF. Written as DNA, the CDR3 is TGTGCCAGCAGTGACGCCCTTGGACAGGGAATTATTCGCACTGAAGCTTTCTTT.

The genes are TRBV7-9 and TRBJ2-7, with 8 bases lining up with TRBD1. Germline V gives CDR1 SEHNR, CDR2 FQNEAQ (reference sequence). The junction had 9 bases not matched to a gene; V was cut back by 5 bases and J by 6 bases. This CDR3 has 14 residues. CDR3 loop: CASSPWTGRPEQYF. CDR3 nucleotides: TGTGCCAGCAGCCCCTGGACAGGGCGACCCGAGCAGTACTTC. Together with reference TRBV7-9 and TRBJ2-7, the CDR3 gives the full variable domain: DTGVSQNPRHKITKRGQNVTFRCDPISEHNRLYWYRQTLGQGPEFLTYFQNEAQLEKSRLLSDRFSAERPKGSFSTLEIQRTEQGDSAMYLCASSPWTGRPEQYFGPGTRLTVT.

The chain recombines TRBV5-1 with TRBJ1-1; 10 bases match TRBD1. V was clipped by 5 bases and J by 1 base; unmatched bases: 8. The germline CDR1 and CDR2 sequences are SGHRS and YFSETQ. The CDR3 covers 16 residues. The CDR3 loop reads CASSLTTGGKNTEAFF. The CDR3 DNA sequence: TGCGCCAGCAGTTTGACGACAGGGGGCAAGAACACTGAAGCTTTCTTT.

The DNA of the CDR3 is TGCAGCGTTGAACCCGGGACAGGGCTTTTGCATCAGCCCCAGCATTTT. This sequence encodes CSVEPGTGLLHQPQHF. The rearrangement joins TRBV29-1 to TRBJ1-5; 9 nucleotides match TRBD1. The CDR3 is 16 residues long. Per the germline V gene, CDR1 is SQVTM and CDR2 is ANQGSEA. With 2 bases clipped from V and 5 bases from J, the junction kept 10 bases outside the gene matches.